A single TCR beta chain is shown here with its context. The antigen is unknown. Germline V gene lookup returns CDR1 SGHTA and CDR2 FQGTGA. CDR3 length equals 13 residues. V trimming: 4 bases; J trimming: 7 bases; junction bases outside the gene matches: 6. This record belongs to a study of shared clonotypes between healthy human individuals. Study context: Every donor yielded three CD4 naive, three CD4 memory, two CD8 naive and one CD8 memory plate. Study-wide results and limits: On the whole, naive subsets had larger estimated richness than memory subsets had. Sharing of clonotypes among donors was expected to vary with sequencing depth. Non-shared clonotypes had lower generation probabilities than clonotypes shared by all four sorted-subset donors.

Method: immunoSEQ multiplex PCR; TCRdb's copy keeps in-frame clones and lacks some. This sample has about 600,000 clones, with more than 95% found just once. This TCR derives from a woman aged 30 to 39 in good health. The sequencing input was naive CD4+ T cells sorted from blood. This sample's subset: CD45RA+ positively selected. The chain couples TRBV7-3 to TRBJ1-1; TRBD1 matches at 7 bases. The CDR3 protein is CASSSTGVDEAFF. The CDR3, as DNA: TGTGCCAGCAGCTCAACAGGGGTGGATGAAGCTTTCTTT. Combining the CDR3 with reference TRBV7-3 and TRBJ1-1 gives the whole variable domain GAGVSQTPSNKVTEKGKYVELRCDPISGHTALYWYRQSLGQGPEFLIYFQGTGAADDSGLPNDRFFAVRPEGSVSTLKIQRTERGDSAVYLCASSSTGVDEAFFGQGTRLTVV.